This TCR beta chain originates from a study of CXCR3-negative and CXCR3-positive naive CD8 T cells. Study results and caveats: Whereas memory cells differed, naive CXCR3-negative and CXCR3-positive cells shared similar TRBV-TRBJ usage.

With respect to this clonotype: Its antigen is undetermined.

CDR3 length: 15 residues. UMI-labeled TRB cDNA libraries were prepared by 5' RACE. From its re-call of the 5' RACE reads, TCRdb lists each CDR3 protein once, without DNA. The listing records around 92,000 distinct CDR3 sequences. This TCR was sampled from a human donor in good health. Some clones in this sample may be carry-over from other donors' samples. Sequenced sample: naive CXCR3- CD8+ T cells from blood. The sample's subset: CD45RO-CCR7+CD27+CD95- naive CD8+ T cells lacking CXCR3 (TNR3-). V usage is TRBV12-3 or TRBV12-4 and J usage is TRBJ2-3; TCRdb outputs TRBD1, but without DNA this stays unchecked. This CDR3 is CASSLVGQGTDTQYF.